This T cell receptor (beta chain) came from a study of cytomegalovirus exposure and HLA in healthy donors. Study results and limitations: The HLA-A and HLA-B alleles of most subjects were reportedly predicted accurately from TCR beta sequences. TCR beta chain V- and J-gene trimming was linked, in a later analysis, to a missense variant in DCLRE1C.

CDR3 length: 15 amino acids. Germline CDR1 is SGHDT and CDR2 is YYEEEE. V was clipped by 6 bases and J by 6 bases, with 19 bases between them. Primers: 60 Vbeta forward and 13 Jbeta reverse. The table came from immunoSEQ multiplex PCR; TCRdb's copy has only in-frame clones and leaves some out. The sample lists about 120,000 clones, about 78% occurring once. Concerning this clone: Its antigen is not identified.

Sequencing was carried out using PBMCs. The TCR was taken from a female donor in good health and CMV-seronegative. V is TRBV5-6 and J is TRBJ1-5; TRBD1 is a possible D gene (6 bases). The CDR3 region is CASTLMGGQGQPQHF. The CDR3 DNA follows: TGTGCCAGCACCCTCATGGGGGGGCAGGGTCAGCCCCAGCATTTT.